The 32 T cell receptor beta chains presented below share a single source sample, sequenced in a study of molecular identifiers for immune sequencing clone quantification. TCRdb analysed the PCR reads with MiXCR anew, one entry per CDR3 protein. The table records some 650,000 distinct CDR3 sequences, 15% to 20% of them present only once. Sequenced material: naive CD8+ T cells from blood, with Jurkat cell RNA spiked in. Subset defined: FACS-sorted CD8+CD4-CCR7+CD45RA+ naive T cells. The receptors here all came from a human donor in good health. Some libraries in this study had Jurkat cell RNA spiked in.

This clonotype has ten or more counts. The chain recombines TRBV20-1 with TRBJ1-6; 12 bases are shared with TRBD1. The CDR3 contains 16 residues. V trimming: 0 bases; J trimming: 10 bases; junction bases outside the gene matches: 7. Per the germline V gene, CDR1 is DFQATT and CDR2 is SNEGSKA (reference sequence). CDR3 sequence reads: CSARDLGQGAHSPLHF. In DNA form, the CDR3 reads TGCAGTGCTAGAGATCTGGGACAGGGGGCACACTCACCCCTCCACTTT.

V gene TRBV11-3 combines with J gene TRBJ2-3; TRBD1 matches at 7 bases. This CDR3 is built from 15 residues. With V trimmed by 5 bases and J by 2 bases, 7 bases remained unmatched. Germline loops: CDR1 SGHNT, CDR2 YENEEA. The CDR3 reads CASSEDRAFTDTQYF. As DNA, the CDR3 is TGTGCCAGCAGCGAAGACAGGGCCTTCACAGATACGCAGTATTTT.

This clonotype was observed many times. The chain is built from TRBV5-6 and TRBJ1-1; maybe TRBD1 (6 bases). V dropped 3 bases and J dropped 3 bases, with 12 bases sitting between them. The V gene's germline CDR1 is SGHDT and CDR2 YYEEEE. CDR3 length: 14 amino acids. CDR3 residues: CASSSYTGYTEAFF. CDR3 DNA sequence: TGTGCCAGCAGCTCCTATACAGGGTACACTGAAGCTTTCTTT.

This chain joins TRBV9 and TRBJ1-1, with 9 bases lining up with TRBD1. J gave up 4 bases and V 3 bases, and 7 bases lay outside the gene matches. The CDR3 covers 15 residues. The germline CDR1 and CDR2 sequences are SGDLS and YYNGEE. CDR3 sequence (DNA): TGTGCCAGCAGCGCCGGGACAGGGTCGGCCACTGAAGCTTTCTTT. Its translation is CASSAGTGSATEAFF. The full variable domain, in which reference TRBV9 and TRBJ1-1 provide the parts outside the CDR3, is DSGVTQTPKHLITATGQRVTLRCSPRSGDLSVYWYQQSLDQGLQFLIQYYNGEERAKGNILERFSAQQFPDLHSELNLSSLELGDSALYFCASSAGTGSATEAFFGQGTRLTVV.

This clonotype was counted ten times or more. This chain's CDR3 is CASSPRQGEDYEQYF. The CDR3 region has the DNA TGTGCCAGCTCACCACGTCAGGGCGAGGACTACGAGCAGTACTTC. The chain combines TRBV18 with TRBJ2-7; D possibly corresponds to TRBD1 (5 bases). V gave up 1 base and J gave up 3 bases, with 13 bases separating them. From germline, CDR1 is KGHSH and CDR2 LQKENI. The CDR3 is 15 amino acids.

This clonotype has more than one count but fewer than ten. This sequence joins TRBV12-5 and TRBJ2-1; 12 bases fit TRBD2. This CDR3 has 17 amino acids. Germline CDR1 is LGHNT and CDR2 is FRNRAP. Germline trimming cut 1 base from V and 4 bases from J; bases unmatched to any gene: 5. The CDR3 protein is CASGLAPLAGGYNEQFF. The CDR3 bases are TGTGCTAGTGGTTTGGCTCCCCTAGCGGGGGGGTACAATGAGCAGTTCTTC.

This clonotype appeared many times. CDR3 in amino acids: CASSLAGGGPASDTQYF. For the CDR3, the DNA is TGTGCCAGCAGCTTAGCTGGCGGGGGGCCGGCGTCGGATACGCAGTATTTT. V is TRBV7-6 and J is TRBJ2-3; TRBD2 matches at 8 bases. Germline CDR1 is SGHVS and CDR2 is FNYEAQ. The CDR3 is made up of 17 amino acids. V lost 0 bases to trimming and J lost 6 bases; unmatched junction nucleotides: 11.

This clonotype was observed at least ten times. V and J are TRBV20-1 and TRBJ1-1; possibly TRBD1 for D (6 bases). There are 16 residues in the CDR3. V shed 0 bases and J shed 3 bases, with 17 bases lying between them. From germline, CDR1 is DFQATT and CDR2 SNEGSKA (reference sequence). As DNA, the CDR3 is TGCAGTGCTAGAGACCTCATGGGGGGCAGGGACACTGAAGCTTTCTTT. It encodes CSARDLMGGRDTEAFF.

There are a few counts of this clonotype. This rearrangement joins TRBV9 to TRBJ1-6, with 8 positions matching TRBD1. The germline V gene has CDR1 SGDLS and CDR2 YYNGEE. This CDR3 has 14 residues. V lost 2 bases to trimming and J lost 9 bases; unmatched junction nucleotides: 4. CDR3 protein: CASSVGQGVSPLHF. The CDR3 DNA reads TGTGCCAGCAGCGTTGGACAGGGTGTTTCACCCCTCCACTTT. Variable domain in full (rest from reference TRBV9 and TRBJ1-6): DSGVTQTPKHLITATGQRVTLRCSPRSGDLSVYWYQQSLDQGLQFLIQYYNGEERAKGNILERFSAQQFPDLHSELNLSSLELGDSALYFCASSVGQGVSPLHFGNGTRLTVT.

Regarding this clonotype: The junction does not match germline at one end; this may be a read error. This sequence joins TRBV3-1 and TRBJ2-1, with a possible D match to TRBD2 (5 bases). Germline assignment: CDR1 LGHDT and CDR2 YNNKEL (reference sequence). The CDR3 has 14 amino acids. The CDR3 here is CASSQAGFFNEQSF. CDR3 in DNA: TGTGCCAGCAGCCAAGCGGGGTTTTTCAATGAGCAGTCCTTC.

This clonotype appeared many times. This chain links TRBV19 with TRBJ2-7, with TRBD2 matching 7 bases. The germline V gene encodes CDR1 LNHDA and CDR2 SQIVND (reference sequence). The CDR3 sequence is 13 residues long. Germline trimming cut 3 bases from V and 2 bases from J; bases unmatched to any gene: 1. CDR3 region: CASSIGTTYEQYF. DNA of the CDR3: TGTGCCAGTAGTATTGGGACTACCTACGAGCAGTACTTC.

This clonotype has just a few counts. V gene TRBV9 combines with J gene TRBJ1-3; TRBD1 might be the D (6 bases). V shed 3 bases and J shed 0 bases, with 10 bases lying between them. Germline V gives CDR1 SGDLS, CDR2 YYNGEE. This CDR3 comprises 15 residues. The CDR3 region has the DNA TGTGCCAGCAGCGCACAGGGCTCCTCTGGAAACACCATATATTTT. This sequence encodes CASSAQGSSGNTIYF.

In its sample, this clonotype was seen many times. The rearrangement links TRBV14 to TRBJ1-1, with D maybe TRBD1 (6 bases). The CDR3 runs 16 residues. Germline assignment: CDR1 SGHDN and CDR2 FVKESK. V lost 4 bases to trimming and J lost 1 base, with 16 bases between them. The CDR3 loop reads CASSPTARTANTEAFF. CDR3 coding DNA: TGTGCCAGCAGCCCCACTGCCCGGACAGCGAACACTGAAGCTTTCTTT.

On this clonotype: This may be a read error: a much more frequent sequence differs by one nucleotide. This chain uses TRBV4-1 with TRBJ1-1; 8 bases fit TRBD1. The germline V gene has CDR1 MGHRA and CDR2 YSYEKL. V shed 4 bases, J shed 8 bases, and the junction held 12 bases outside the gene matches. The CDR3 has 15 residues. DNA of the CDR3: TGCGCCAGCAGCCCCGCCCCGGGACAGGCCCGAGAAGCTTTCTTT. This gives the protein CASSPAPGQAREAFF.

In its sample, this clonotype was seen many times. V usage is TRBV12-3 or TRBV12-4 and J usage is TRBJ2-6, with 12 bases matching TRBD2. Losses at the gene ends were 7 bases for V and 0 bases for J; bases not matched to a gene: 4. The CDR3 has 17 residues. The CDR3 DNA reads TGTGCCAGCACCGGACTAGCGGGGACCTCTGGGGCCAACGTCCTGACTTTC. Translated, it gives CASTGLAGTSGANVLTF.

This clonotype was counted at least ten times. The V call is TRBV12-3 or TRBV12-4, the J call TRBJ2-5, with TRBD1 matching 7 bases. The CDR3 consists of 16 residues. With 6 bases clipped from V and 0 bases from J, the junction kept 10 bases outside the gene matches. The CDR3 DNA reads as TGTGCCAGCAGGACTGGAGACAGGGAGCACCAAGAGACCCAGTACTTC. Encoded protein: CASRTGDREHQETQYF.

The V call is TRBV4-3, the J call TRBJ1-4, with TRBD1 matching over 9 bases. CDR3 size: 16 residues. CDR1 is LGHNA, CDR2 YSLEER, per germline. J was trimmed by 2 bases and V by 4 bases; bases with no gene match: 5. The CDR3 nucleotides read TGCGCCAGCAGCCCCGACAGGGGGTACACTAATGAAAAACTGTTTTTT. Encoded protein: CASSPDRGYTNEKLFF.

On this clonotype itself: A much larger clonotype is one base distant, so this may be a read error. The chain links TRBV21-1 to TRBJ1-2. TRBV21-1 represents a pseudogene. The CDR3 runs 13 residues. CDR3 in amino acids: CASSKSRCYGYTF. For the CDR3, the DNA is TGTGCCAGCAGCAAGTCCAGATGCTATGGCTACACCTTC.

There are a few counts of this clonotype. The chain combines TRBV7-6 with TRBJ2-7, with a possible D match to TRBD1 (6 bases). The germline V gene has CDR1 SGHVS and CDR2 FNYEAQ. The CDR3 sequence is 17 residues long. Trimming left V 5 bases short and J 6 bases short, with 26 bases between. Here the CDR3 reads CASSLREGVGPGSEQYF. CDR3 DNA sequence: TGTGCCAGCAGCCTCCGAGAGGGGGTCGGGCCCGGGTCCGAGCAGTACTTC. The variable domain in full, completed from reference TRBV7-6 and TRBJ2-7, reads GAGVSQSPRYKVTKRGQDVALRCDPISGHVSLYWYRQALGQGPEFLTYFNYEAQQDKSGLPNDRFSAERPEGSISTLTIQRTEQRDSAMYRCASSLREGVGPGSEQYFGPGTRLTVT.

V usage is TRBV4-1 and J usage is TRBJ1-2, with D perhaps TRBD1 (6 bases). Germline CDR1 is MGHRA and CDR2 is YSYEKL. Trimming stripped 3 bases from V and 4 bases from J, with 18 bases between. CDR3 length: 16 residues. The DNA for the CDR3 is TGCGCCAGCAGCCAGGTCGGACAGCAGATATCCTATGGCTACACCTTC. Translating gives CASSQVGQQISYGYTF.

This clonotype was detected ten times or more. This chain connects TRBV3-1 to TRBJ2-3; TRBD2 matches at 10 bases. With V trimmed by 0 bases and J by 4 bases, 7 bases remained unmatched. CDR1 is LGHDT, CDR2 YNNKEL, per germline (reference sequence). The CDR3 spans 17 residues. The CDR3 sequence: CASSQDRGTSVADTQYF. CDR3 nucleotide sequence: TGTGCCAGCAGCCAAGATAGGGGGACTAGCGTTGCAGATACGCAGTATTTT.

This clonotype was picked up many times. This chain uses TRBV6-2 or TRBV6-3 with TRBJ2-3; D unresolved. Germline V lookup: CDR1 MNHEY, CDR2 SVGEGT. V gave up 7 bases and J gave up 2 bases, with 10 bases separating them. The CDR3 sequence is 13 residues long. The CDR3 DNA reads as TGTGCCAGCAATGCGGACCACACAGATACGCAGTATTTT. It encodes CASNADHTDTQYF.

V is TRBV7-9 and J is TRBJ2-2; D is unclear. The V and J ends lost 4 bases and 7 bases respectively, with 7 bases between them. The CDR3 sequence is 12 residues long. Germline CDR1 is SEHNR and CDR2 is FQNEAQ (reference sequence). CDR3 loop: CASSSLNGELFF. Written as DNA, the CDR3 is TGTGCCAGCAGCTCCCTAAACGGGGAGCTGTTTTTT.

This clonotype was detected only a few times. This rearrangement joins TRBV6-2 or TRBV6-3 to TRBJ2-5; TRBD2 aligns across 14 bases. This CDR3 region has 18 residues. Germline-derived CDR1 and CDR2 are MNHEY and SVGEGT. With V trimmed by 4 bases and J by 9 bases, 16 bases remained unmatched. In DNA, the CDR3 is TGTGCCAGCAGTTTAGCCGGGACTAGCGGGGGACCCCTCGAGGCCCAGTACTTC. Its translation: CASSLAGTSGGPLEAQYF.

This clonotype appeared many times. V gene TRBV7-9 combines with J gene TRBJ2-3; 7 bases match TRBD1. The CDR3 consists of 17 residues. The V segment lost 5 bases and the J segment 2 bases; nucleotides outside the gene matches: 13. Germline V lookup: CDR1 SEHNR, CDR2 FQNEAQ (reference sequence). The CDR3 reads CASSPRGTAIYTDTQYF. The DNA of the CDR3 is TGTGCCAGCAGCCCTAGAGGGACAGCAATCTACACAGATACGCAGTATTTT.

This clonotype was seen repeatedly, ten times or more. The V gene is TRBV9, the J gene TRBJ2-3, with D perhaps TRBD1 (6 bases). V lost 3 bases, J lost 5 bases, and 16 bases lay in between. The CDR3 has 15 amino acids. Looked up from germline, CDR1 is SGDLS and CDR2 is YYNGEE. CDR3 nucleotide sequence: TGTGCCAGCAGCGAGGGGGACCAGGGGATAGATACGCAGTATTTT. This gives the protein CASSEGDQGIDTQYF.

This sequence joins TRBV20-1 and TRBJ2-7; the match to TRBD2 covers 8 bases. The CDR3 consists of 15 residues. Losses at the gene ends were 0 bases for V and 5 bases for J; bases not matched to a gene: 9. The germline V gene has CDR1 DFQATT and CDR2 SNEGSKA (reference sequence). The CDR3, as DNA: TGCAGTGCTAGAGATATCCGGGGGGGCGTCGACGAGCAGTACTTC. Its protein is CSARDIRGGVDEQYF.

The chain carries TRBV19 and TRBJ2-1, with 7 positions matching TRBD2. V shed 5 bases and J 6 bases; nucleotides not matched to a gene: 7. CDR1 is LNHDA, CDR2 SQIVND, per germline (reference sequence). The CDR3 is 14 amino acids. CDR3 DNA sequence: TGTGCCAGTAGTGCTAGCGGCCCCTCCAATGAGCAGTTCTTC. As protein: CASSASGPSNEQFF.

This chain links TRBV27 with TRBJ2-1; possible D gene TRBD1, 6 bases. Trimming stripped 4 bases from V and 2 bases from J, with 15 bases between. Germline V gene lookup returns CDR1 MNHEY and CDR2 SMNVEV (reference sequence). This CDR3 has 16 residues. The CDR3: CASSSLNGTPYNEQFF. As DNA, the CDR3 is TGTGCCAGCAGTTCACTAAACGGGACACCCTACAATGAGCAGTTCTTC.

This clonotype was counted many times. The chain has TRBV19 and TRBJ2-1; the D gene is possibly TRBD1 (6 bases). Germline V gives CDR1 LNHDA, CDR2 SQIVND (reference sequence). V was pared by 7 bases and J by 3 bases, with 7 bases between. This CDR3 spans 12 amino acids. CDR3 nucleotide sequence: TGTGCCAGTAAGGACAGCTACAATGAGCAGTTCTTC. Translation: CASKDSYNEQFF.

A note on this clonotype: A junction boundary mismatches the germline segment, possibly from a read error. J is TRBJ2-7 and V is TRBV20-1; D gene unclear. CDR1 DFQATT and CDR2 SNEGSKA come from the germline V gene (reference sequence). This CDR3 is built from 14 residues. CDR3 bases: TGCAGTGCCCAGTCGAAGACTGAATCCTACGAGGAGTACTTC. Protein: CSAQSKTESYEEYF.

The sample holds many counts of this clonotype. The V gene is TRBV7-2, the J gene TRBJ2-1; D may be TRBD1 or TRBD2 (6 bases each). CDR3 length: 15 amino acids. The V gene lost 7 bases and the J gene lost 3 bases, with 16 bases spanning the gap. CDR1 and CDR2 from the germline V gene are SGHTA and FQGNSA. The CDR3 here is CASKQDGGNYNEQFF. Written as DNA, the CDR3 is TGTGCCAGCAAACAGGACGGGGGCAACTACAATGAGCAGTTCTTC.